The subject of this entry is one TCR beta chain. Antigen: not known. The table came from immunoSEQ multiplex PCR; TCRdb's copy has only in-frame clones and leaves some out. The table has 150,000 to 200,000 clones, roughly 86% seen once. The sample originates from a study of cytomegalovirus exposure and HLA in healthy donors. Study results and caveats: Researchers counted around 150 TCR beta chains as cytomegalovirus-associated. Through in vitro validation, three CMV-associated chains were shown to be specific for CMV antigens.

The CDR3 covers 12 residues. Germline-derived CDR1 and CDR2 are MNHEY and SVGAGI. V lost 5 bases, J lost 2 bases, and 6 bases lay in between. The source is a woman under 30 in good health and CMV-seronegative. What was sequenced was PBMCs. The gene calls are TRBV6-5 and TRBJ2-5; D uncertain. The chain's CDR3 is CASSQAQETQYF. In DNA form, the CDR3 reads TGTGCCAGCAGTCAGGCACAAGAGACCCAGTACTTC.